This T cell receptor (beta chain) comes out of a study of T-cell memory formation after mild COVID-19. CDR1 is SGHRS and CDR2 is YFSETQ in the germline V gene. Trimming took 4 bases from V and 5 from J; bases not matched to a gene: 9. The CDR3 spans 16 residues. MiXCR, applied by TCRdb to the 5' RACE reads, yields one record per CDR3 protein. Of 150,000 to 200,000 distinct CDR3 sequences listed, roughly 10% were seen once; the top ten hold about 3.5%. The V gene is TRBV5-1, the J gene TRBJ2-5; 12 positions agree with TRBD2. This clonotype was sampled from a man aged 18 to 30 who had mild COVID-19 (a few samples of this study predate the infection). Cell type and time point are not known. The source material was PBMCs or a T cell subset sorted from them (not recorded which). CDR3 DNA sequence: TGCGCCAGCAGCCCGACTAGCGGGGGTGTCATGGAGACCCAGTACTTC. Its translation: CASSPTSGGVMETQYF.